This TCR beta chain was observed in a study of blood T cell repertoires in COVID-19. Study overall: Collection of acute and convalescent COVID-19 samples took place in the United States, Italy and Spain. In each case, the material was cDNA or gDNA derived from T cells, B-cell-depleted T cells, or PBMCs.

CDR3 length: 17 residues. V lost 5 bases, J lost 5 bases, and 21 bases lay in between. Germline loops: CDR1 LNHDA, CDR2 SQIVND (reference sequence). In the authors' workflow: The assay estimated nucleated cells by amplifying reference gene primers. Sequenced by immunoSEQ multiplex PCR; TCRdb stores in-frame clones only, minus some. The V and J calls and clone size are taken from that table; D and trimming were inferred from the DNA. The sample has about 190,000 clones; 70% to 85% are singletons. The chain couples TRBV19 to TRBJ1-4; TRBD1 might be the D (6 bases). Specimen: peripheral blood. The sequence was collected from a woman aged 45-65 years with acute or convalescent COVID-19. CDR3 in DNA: TGTGCCAGTAGTCCAGATTTGGGGGCAGGAGCGAATGAAAAACTGTTTTTT. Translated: CASSPDLGAGANEKLFF.